This TCR beta chain was obtained from a study of blood T cell repertoires in COVID-19. Overall study: COVID-19 samples from acute and convalescent phases originated in the United States, Italy and Spain.

Germline V gene data show CDR1 as MNHNY and CDR2 as SVGAGI (reference sequence). Trimming left V 6 bases short and J 7 bases short, with 9 bases between. The CDR3 has 12 amino acids. The repertoire was sequenced with immunoSEQ multiplex PCR; TCRdb's copy has only in-frame clones and lacks some. The sample lists 150,000 to 200,000 clones; just over 90% were seen once. This sequence joins TRBV6-6 and TRBJ1-4; a possible D gene is TRBD1 (6 bases). The receptor was derived from a woman in her fifties or sixties with COVID-19, enrolled during active disease. The sample comprised peripheral blood. In DNA, the CDR3 is TGTGCCAGCAGAGGACAGACTGAAAAACTGTTTTTT. This encodes CASRGQTEKLFF.